One and the same sample provided the 23 T cell receptor beta chains below, sequenced in a study of OX40 agonist ivuxolimab in advanced cancers. Libraries were prepared by immunoSEQ multiplex PCR; TCRdb keeps only in-frame clonotypes and omits some of them. In the table there are about 24,000 clones, roughly 91% of which are singletons. This specimen was CD4+ or CD8+ T cells sorted from blood, taken in a trial of the OX40 agonist ivuxolimab. The receptors here all came from an adult with an advanced solid tumor such as melanoma, head and neck, liver or kidney cancer.

The chain joins TRBV5-1 to TRBJ2-3, with 8 bases that match TRBD2. Germline V lookup: CDR1 SGHRS, CDR2 YFSETQ. Losses at the gene ends were 1 base for V and 0 bases for J; bases not matched to a gene: 4. The CDR3 length is 16 residues. The CDR3 bases are TGCGCCAGCAGCTTGAGGGTAGCGGGAAGCACAGATACGCAGTATTTT. Its translation: CASSLRVAGSTDTQYF.

The table lists this clone with a count of one. The chain links TRBV11-2 to TRBJ1-6; the D gene is possibly TRBD1 (6 bases). Germline V gene lookup returns CDR1 SGHAT and CDR2 FQNNGV. The ends were cut back, 5 bases at V and 9 bases at J, with 14 bases in the middle. The CDR3 covers 14 residues. The CDR3 region is CASSPWDNTSPLHF. The CDR3 nucleotides read TGTGCCAGCAGCCCCTGGGACAATACTTCACCCCTCCACTTT.

This clone showed up just once. The chain joins TRBV7-2 to TRBJ2-5; no clear D. The V and J ends lost 2 bases and 2 bases respectively, with 9 bases between them. The CDR3 covers 14 residues. Germline V gene sequence: CDR1 SGHTA, CDR2 FQGNSA. The CDR3 reads CASSLSRIQETQYF. Here the CDR3 DNA reads TGTGCCAGCAGCTTATCGAGGATACAAGAGACCCAGTACTTC. The complete variable domain, with remaining parts taken from reference TRBV7-2 and TRBJ2-5, reads GAGVSQSPSNKVTEKGKDVELRCDPISGHTALYWYRQSLGQGLEFLIYFQGNSAPDKSGLPSDRFSAERTGGSVSTLTIQRTQQEDSAVYLCASSLSRIQETQYFGPGTRLLVL.

This clone was counted a few times. The chain links TRBV14 to TRBJ2-7; TRBD2 is a possible D gene (5 bases). Germline CDR1 is SGHDN and CDR2 is FVKESK. V was cut by 4 bases and J by 4 bases, with 8 bases left in between. This CDR3 spans 12 amino acids. The CDR3: CASSPAGYEQYF. CDR3 bases: TGTGCCAGCAGCCCTGCGGGTTACGAGCAGTACTTC.

This clone was detected a few times. The V gene is TRBV5-4, the J gene TRBJ2-7; 7 nucleotides line up with TRBD1. Losses at the gene ends were 4 bases for V and 1 base for J; bases not matched to a gene: 5. The CDR3 runs 14 residues. CDR1 is SGHNT, CDR2 YYREEE, per germline (reference sequence). CDR3 residues: CASSPAGGSYEQYF. The CDR3 nucleotides are TGTGCCAGCAGCCCTGCAGGGGGATCCTACGAGCAGTACTTC.

This chain links TRBV19 with TRBJ1-2; 8 nucleotides align to TRBD1. CDR3 size: 15 residues. V shed 4 bases and J 8 bases; nucleotides not matched to a gene: 12. Germline lookup yields CDR1 LNHDA and CDR2 SQIVND (reference sequence). The CDR3 DNA reads as TGTGCCAGTAGTACAAGACAGGGGCGAACGGGCGGCTACACCTTC. Encoded protein: CASSTRQGRTGGYTF.

The chain combines TRBV4-2 with TRBJ2-1, with 13 bases that match TRBD2. Trimming cost V 4 bases and J 5 bases; bases outside gene matches: 11. This CDR3 has 18 amino acids. Germline V gene data show CDR1 as LGHNA and CDR2 as YNFKEQ. DNA of the CDR3: TGTGCCAGCAGCCCCCGGTGGGGACTAGCGGGGATCGACAATGAGCAGTTCTTC. Encoded protein: CASSPRWGLAGIDNEQFF.

The chain has TRBV6-4 and TRBJ2-1, with 7 bases matching TRBD1. This CDR3 has 16 residues. J gave up 4 bases and V 2 bases, and 8 bases lay outside the gene matches. CDR1 and CDR2 (germline): MRHNA, SNTAGT. CDR3: CASSDTGERPYNEQFF. Written as DNA, the CDR3 is TGTGCCAGCAGTGACACAGGGGAGAGACCATACAATGAGCAGTTCTTC.

The rearrangement joins TRBV7-6 to TRBJ2-7; no reliable D call. The germline V gene encodes CDR1 SGHVS and CDR2 FNYEAQ. Trimming left V 5 bases short and J 6 bases short, with 8 bases between. This CDR3 has 11 residues. CDR3 sequence (DNA): TGTGCCAGCAGCGTGGGGTCCGAGCAGTACTTC. This gives the protein CASSVGSEQYF.

The chain carries TRBV11-2 and TRBJ2-5; D is perhaps TRBD2 (6 bases). This CDR3 is 15 amino acids long. The V gene's germline CDR1 is SGHAT and CDR2 FQNNGV. Trimming removed 1 base at V and 3 bases at J, with 12 bases between. As DNA, the CDR3 is TGTGCCAGCAGCTTAGGAGGCGGAGGGAAAGAGACCCAGTACTTC. This codes for CASSLGGGGKETQYF.

The chain is built from TRBV5-1 and TRBJ2-5; D is undetermined. The CDR3 sequence is 14 residues long. The V gene's germline CDR1 is SGHRS and CDR2 YFSETQ. The V gene lost 0 bases and the J gene lost 1 base, with 7 bases spanning the gap. CDR3 in amino acids: CASSLEQPQETQYF. As DNA, the CDR3 is TGCGCCAGCAGCTTGGAACAGCCCCAAGAGACCCAGTACTTC.

The chain combines TRBV10-3 with TRBJ1-2; D is unclear. Trimming removed 0 bases at V and 6 bases at J, with 8 bases between. Germline CDR1 is ENHRY and CDR2 is SYGVKD. The CDR3 runs 13 residues. CDR3 nucleotide sequence: TGTGCCATCAGTGAGTCTACAGTCCATGGCTACACCTTC. It translates to CAISESTVHGYTF.

This chain connects TRBV6-1 to TRBJ1-2; 12 nucleotides line up with TRBD1. CDR3 size: 16 residues. The J segment lost 8 bases and the V segment lost 1 base, leaving 8 bases of the junction unmatched. Germline lookup yields CDR1 MNHNS and CDR2 SASEGT. The CDR3 DNA is TGTGCCAGCAGTGAAGAGCCGGGACAGGGGGCAGGAGGCTACACCTTC. Protein product: CASSEEPGQGAGGYTF.

The rearrangement joins TRBV28 to TRBJ2-2, with 9 positions matching TRBD1. CDR3 length: 14 amino acids. CDR1 is MDHEN, CDR2 SYDVKM, per germline. V dropped 8 bases and J dropped 4; count of bases not matched to a gene: 5. DNA of the CDR3: TGTGCCAGCGGGGGGACAGGGAGCACCGGGGAGCTGTTTTTT. It is translated as CASGGTGSTGELFF.

This chain uses TRBV6-5 with TRBJ1-5; 7 bases line up with TRBD1. Germline V gene data show CDR1 as MNHEY and CDR2 as SVGAGI. This CDR3 region has 15 residues. The trim removed 0 bases at V and 3 bases at J, leaving 2 bases unmatched. CDR3 coding DNA: TGTGCCAGCAGTTACTCGACAGGGCCCAATCAGCCCCAGCATTTT. Its translation is CASSYSTGPNQPQHF.

The rearrangement uses TRBV6-5 and TRBJ1-4; D remains unclear. CDR3 length: 14 amino acids. V lost 4 bases to trimming and J lost 6 bases, with 12 bases between them. Per the germline V gene, CDR1 is MNHEY and CDR2 is SVGAGI. The CDR3 loop reads CASSLGRADEKLFF. As DNA, the CDR3 is TGTGCCAGCAGTTTAGGACGGGCCGATGAAAAACTGTTTTTT.

The chain joins TRBV6-1 to TRBJ2-1; the D is unclear. The length of the CDR3 is 12 residues. V was cut by 4 bases and J by 6 bases, with 7 bases left in between. Germline-derived CDR1 and CDR2 are MNHNS and SASEGT. The CDR3 DNA is TGTGCCAGCAGTGTGTTGGGCAATGAGCAGTTCTTC. Protein product: CASSVLGNEQFF.

This clone was seen once. The rearrangement links TRBV7-2 to TRBJ2-3, with TRBD2 matching over 8 bases. Per the germline V gene, CDR1 is SGHTA and CDR2 is FQGNSA. The ends lost 5 bases at V and 3 bases at J; junction bases unmatched: 4. This CDR3 contains 14 residues. CDR3 protein: CASSPGLVTDTQYF. DNA for the CDR3: TGTGCCAGCAGCCCGGGACTAGTGACAGATACGCAGTATTTT. The full variable domain, rest sourced from reference TRBV7-2 and TRBJ2-3, is GAGVSQSPSNKVTEKGKDVELRCDPISGHTALYWYRQSLGQGLEFLIYFQGNSAPDKSGLPSDRFSAERTGGSVSTLTIQRTQQEDSAVYLCASSPGLVTDTQYFGPGTRLTVL.

The chain has TRBV7-2 and TRBJ2-5; D possibly uses TRBD1 or TRBD2 (6 bases each). Germline CDR1 is SGHTA and CDR2 is FQGNSA. The CDR3 consists of 14 residues. The V and J ends lost 4 bases and 2 bases respectively, with 11 bases between them. The CDR3 nucleotides read TGTGCCAGCAGCTCCGGGGGCCTTCAAGAGACCCAGTACTTC. This translates into CASSSGGLQETQYF.

As DNA, the CDR3 is TGTGCCAGCAGTTACTCCCAACGGGAGGGGGGCTACGAGCAGTACTTC. The encoded protein is CASSYSQREGGYEQYF. V usage is TRBV6-5 and J usage is TRBJ2-7; TRBD2 aligns across 8 bases. The V and J ends lost 0 bases and 3 bases, in that order; junction bases with no gene match: 7. Germline V CDR1 and CDR2: MNHEY, SVGAGI. The CDR3 spans 16 residues.

The rearrangement joins TRBV5-1 to TRBJ2-3, with D uncertain. V lost 0 bases to trimming and J lost 1 base, with 6 bases between them. CDR3 length: 14 amino acids. Germline loops: CDR1 SGHRS, CDR2 YFSETQ. The CDR3 sequence is CASSLGGGTDTQYF. The CDR3 DNA sequence: TGCGCCAGCAGCTTGGGGGGTGGCACAGATACGCAGTATTTT.

The chain combines TRBV15 with TRBJ1-1; D might be TRBD1 (6 bases). The CDR3 length is 13 residues. The V end lost 3 bases, the J end lost 9 bases, and 14 bases lay between the germline ends. Germline V gene data show CDR1 as LNHNV and CDR2 as YYDKDF (reference sequence). The CDR3 is CATSSPGRGQAFF. The CDR3, as DNA: TGTGCCACCAGCAGCCCTGGCCGGGGGCAAGCTTTCTTT.

The V gene is TRBV2, the J gene TRBJ2-1, with TRBD1 matching over 7 bases. Germline-derived CDR1 and CDR2 are SNHLY and FYNNEI. The CDR3 runs to 13 residues. V dropped 4 bases and J dropped 6; count of bases not matched to a gene: 3. The CDR3: CASSGPGGNEQFF. The CDR3 DNA reads as TGTGCCAGCAGTGGCCCAGGGGGCAATGAGCAGTTCTTC. Full variable domain (missing parts from reference TRBV2 and TRBJ2-1): EPEVTQTPSHQVTQMGQEVILRCVPISNHLYFYWYRQILGQKVEFLVSFYNNEISEKSEIFDDQFSVERPDGSNFTLKIRSTKLEDSAMYFCASSGPGGNEQFFGPGTRLTVL.